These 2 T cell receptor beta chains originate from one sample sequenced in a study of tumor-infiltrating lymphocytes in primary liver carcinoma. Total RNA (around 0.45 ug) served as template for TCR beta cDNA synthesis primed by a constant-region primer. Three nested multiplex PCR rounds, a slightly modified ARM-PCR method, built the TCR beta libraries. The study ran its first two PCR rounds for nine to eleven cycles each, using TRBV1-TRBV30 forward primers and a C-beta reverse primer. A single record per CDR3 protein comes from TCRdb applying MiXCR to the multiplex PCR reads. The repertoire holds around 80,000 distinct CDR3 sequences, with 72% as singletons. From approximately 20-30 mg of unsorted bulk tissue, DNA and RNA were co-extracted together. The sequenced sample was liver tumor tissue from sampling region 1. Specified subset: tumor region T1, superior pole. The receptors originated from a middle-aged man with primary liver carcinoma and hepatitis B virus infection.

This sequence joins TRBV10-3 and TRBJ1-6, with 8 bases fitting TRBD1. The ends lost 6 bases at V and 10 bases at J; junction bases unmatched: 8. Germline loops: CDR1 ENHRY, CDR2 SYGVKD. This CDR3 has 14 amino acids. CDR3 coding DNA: TGTGCCATCAGGCACGACAGGGGAGGGTCACCCCTCCACTTT. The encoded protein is CAIRHDRGGSPLHF.

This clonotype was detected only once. CDR3: CATSRGHLQGDEQFF. The CDR3 DNA sequence: TGTGCCACCAGCAGAGGCCATCTTCAGGGGGATGAGCAGTTCTTC. The chain is built from TRBV15 and TRBJ2-1; 7 bases line up with TRBD1. This CDR3 has 15 residues. The germline V gene has CDR1 LNHNV and CDR2 YYDKDF (reference sequence). Trimming removed 1 base from V and 8 bases from J; junction bases left unmatched: 8.